One and the same sample provided the 24 T cell receptor beta chains below, sequenced in a study of regulatory T cells in long-lasting Graves disease (dated by TCRdb to the early 2020s). The library was generated by multiplex PCR. Sequencer: Illumina HiSeq 4000. iRepertoire HTBI primers and Arm-PCR amplification of CDR3 regions were used to construct TCR beta libraries. The raw public reads went through TCRdb reprocessing: fastp at Q25, MiXCR clone calling, in-frame beta chains kept. Rows with a matching CDR3 protein are joined into one entry that keeps the most common DNA and genes. Counted in this sample were approximately 350,000 distinct CDR3 sequences; roughly 23% of them appeared once. About 29% of the sample is in the top ten clones. This specimen's time point label, per the study, means: persistent/refractory GD, antithyroid drugs over 5 years with positive TRAb. RNA was extracted from PBMCs in TRIzol for both TCR sequencing and RNA sequencing.

The source material was peripheral blood mononuclear cells (PBMCs), sampled when the disease was refractory, from a patient treated with antithyroid drugs. All receptors derive from a woman in her 40s with Graves disease. Donor details come from another sample of the same person, matched by shared clones.

The V call is TRBV9, the J call TRBJ1-4; D is ambiguous. The CDR3 is made up of 15 amino acids. Germline CDR1 SGDLS, CDR2 YYNGEE. V was clipped by 4 bases and J by 3 bases, with 13 bases between them. CDR3 sequence reads: CASSTGTRPNEKLFF. The CDR3 DNA is TGTGCCAGCAGCACCGGCACACGACCTAATGAAAAACTGTTTTTT.

The sample holds many counts of this clonotype. V and J are TRBV12-3 or TRBV12-4 and TRBJ2-2; D is ambiguous. Trimming cost V 6 bases and J 0 bases, with 8 bases left between them. CDR3 length: 14 residues. The CDR3: CASRRSANTGELFF. The CDR3 DNA follows: TGTGCCAGCAGGAGAAGCGCGAACACCGGGGAGCTGTTTTTT.

To note about this clonotype: The germline gene is not matched at one end of the junction; a read error may be the cause. This rearrangement joins TRBV7-2 to TRBJ2-6; D is unclear. Germline CDR1 reads SGHTA; CDR2 reads FQGNSA. The CDR3 loop spans 14 amino acids. As DNA, the CDR3 is TGTGCCAGCAGAGAAAACTCTGGGGTCAACGTCCTGACTTTC. As protein: CASRENSGVNVLTF.

The chain employs TRBV5-1 and TRBJ2-7; maybe TRBD2 (6 bases). Trimming removed 0 bases from V and 4 bases from J, with 8 bases in between. The CDR3 contains 13 residues. Germline values: CDR1 SGHRS, CDR2 YFSETQ. The CDR3 loop reads CASSLDLAYEQYF. CDR3 bases: TGCGCCAGCAGCTTGGATCTAGCGTACGAGCAGTACTTC.

This clonotype has only a few counts. The chain uses TRBV28 and TRBJ1-6; D remains unclear. CDR3 length: 12 residues. Trimming shortened V by 1 base and J by 14 bases, and 9 bases separated the two germline ends. Germline CDR1 reads MDHEN; CDR2 reads SYDVKM. CDR3 DNA: TGTGCCAGCAGTTTATTGGCGAGAGCCCTCCACTTT. Translated, it gives CASSLLARALHF.

This sequence joins TRBV5-1 and TRBJ2-7, with 7 bases that match TRBD2. Trimming removed 4 bases from V and 6 bases from J; junction bases left unmatched: 13. CDR1 SGHRS and CDR2 YFSETQ come from the germline V gene. The CDR3 consists of 15 residues. The CDR3 sequence: CASSLLGGSSSEQYF. CDR3 nucleotide sequence: TGCGCCAGCAGCCTGTTGGGCGGGAGTTCTTCCGAGCAGTACTTC.

This clonotype has ten or more counts. The V and J genes are TRBV20-1 and TRBJ2-5; D not certain. The CDR3 totals 14 residues. Germline CDR1 reads DFQATT; CDR2 reads SNEGSKA (reference sequence). V lost 1 base to trimming and J lost 2 bases, with 11 bases between them. The CDR3 protein is CSARVRGNQETQYF. The CDR3 DNA reads TGCAGTGCTAGAGTTCGCGGAAATCAAGAGACCCAGTACTTC.

This clonotype was seen at least ten times. The rearrangement uses TRBV20-1 and TRBJ2-7; TRBD2 agrees at 10 bases. The CDR3 length is 15 residues. The V gene's germline CDR1 is DFQATT and CDR2 SNEGSKA (reference sequence). The ends lost 6 bases at V and 0 bases at J; junction bases unmatched: 8. The CDR3 bases are TGCAGTGCCAGGGGCCTAGCGGGAGCCTCCTACGAGCAGTACTTC. This sequence encodes CSARGLAGASYEQYF.

The J gene is TRBJ2-2, the V gene TRBV28; 11 bases match TRBD2. This CDR3 is built from 18 residues. From germline, CDR1 is MDHEN and CDR2 SYDVKM. Germline trimming cut 2 bases from V and 5 bases from J; bases unmatched to any gene: 10. The CDR3 DNA follows: TGTGCCAGCAGTTTAATTAGCCTAGCGGGAGGTTGGACCGGGGAGCTGTTTTTT. It specifies CASSLISLAGGWTGELFF.

This chain links TRBV14 with TRBJ2-7; 11 nucleotides match TRBD2. The CDR3 totals 15 residues. The germline V gene encodes CDR1 SGHDN and CDR2 FVKESK. V was pared by 4 bases and J by 2 bases, with 4 bases of the junction left unmatched. The CDR3, as DNA: TGTGCCAGCAGCCCCATGACTAGCGGGGCCTACGAGCAGTACTTC. It codes for CASSPMTSGAYEQYF.

This clonotype was detected only a few times. The genes are TRBV5-1 and TRBJ1-2; D not resolved. V was cut by 0 bases and J by 5 bases, with 20 bases left in between. The CDR3 contains 17 residues. Germline V gene sequence: CDR1 SGHRS, CDR2 YFSETQ. The CDR3 is CASSLAVGGSKFYGYTF. CDR3 DNA: TGCGCCAGCAGCTTGGCAGTAGGTGGCTCGAAATTTTATGGCTACACCTTC.

This clonotype was seen a few times. The chain carries TRBV19 and TRBJ2-5; D may be TRBD1 (5 bases). V lost 8 bases and J 5 bases, leaving 9 bases between the germline ends. This CDR3 has 11 amino acids. Germline V gene sequence: CDR1 LNHDA, CDR2 SQIVND (reference sequence). The CDR3, as DNA: TGTGCCAGTTCCAGGGATGAGACCCAGTACTTC. This codes for CASSRDETQYF.

The chain employs TRBV27 and TRBJ2-7; D tentatively fits TRBD1 or TRBD2 (5 bases each). Trimming pared 5 bases from V and 3 bases from J, leaving 14 bases between. Germline V gene lookup returns CDR1 MNHEY and CDR2 SMNVEV (reference sequence). The CDR3 is 14 amino acids. CDR3 nucleotides: TGTGCCAGCAGTACGGGACCCCCGTACTACGAGCAGTACTTC. Translated, it gives CASSTGPPYYEQYF.

The rearrangement links TRBV6-5 to TRBJ1-6; D is uncertain. Germline loops: CDR1 MNHEY, CDR2 SVGAGI. The CDR3 contains 17 residues. V lost 2 bases, J lost 0 bases, and 11 bases lay in between. The CDR3 DNA sequence: TGTGCCAGCAGTTACGGGCGTCCCAGCTCCTATAATTCACCCCTCCACTTT. This sequence encodes CASSYGRPSSYNSPLHF.

The chain combines TRBV20-1 with TRBJ1-3; D is undetermined. V shed 3 bases and J shed 0 bases, with 12 bases lying between them. The CDR3 totals 15 residues. Germline-derived CDR1 and CDR2 are DFQATT and SNEGSKA (reference sequence). DNA of the CDR3: TGCAGTGCTAGTTACCCAGAGCTCTCTGGAAACACCATATATTTT. Its translation is CSASYPELSGNTIYF.

This clonotype was detected ten times or more. V is TRBV6-1 and J is TRBJ1-1; perhaps TRBD1 as D (6 bases). The CDR3 has 21 amino acids. CDR1 and CDR2 from the germline V gene are MNHNS and SASEGT. V lost 5 bases to trimming and J lost 0 bases, with 31 bases between them. This chain's CDR3 is CASSPLGTLGRIILMNTEAFF. DNA for the CDR3: TGTGCCAGCAGTCCTCTAGGGACACTAGGTAGGATAATATTGATGAACACTGAAGCTTTCTTT.

J is TRBJ1-3 and V is TRBV5-1, with D possibly being TRBD1 (6 bases). Germline lookup yields CDR1 SGHRS and CDR2 YFSETQ. The CDR3 covers 16 residues. Trimming stripped 2 bases from V and 0 bases from J, with 12 bases between. In DNA, the CDR3 is TGCGCCAGCAGCTTCGGGACAACGAACTCTGGAAACACCATATATTTT. Amino acid sequence: CASSFGTTNSGNTIYF.

This clonotype has just a few counts. V usage is TRBV6-1 and J usage is TRBJ1-6; D gene ambiguous. The ends were cut back, 5 bases at V and 7 bases at J, with 9 bases in the middle. There are 13 residues in the CDR3. Germline V gene lookup returns CDR1 MNHNS and CDR2 SASEGT. In DNA form, the CDR3 reads TGTGCCAGCAGTCCCCCGGGCAATTCACCCCTCCACTTT. It encodes CASSPPGNSPLHF.

The J gene is TRBJ2-7, the V gene TRBV14, with D possibly matching TRBD2 (5 bases). V was trimmed by 4 bases and J by 2 bases, leaving 15 bases between them. The CDR3 has 15 amino acids. From germline, CDR1 is SGHDN and CDR2 FVKESK. For the CDR3, the DNA is TGTGCCAGCAGCCCCCTCGGGGATCCGCCCTACGAGCAGTACTTC. This sequence encodes CASSPLGDPPYEQYF.

This clonotype was recorded many times. J is TRBJ2-7 and V is TRBV11-2; TRBD1 matches at 10 bases. The J segment lost 2 bases and the V segment lost 6 bases, leaving 7 bases of the junction unmatched. Looked up from germline, CDR1 is SGHAT and CDR2 is FQNNGV. The CDR3 length is 15 residues. This chain's CDR3 is CASRVLGTGAYEQYF. CDR3 bases: TGTGCCAGCAGGGTCTTGGGGACAGGGGCCTACGAGCAGTACTTC.

In this sample, this clonotype turned up many times. The rearrangement joins TRBV28 to TRBJ2-2, with TRBD1 matching 7 bases. The junction had 11 bases not matched to a gene; V was cut back by 3 bases and J by 7 bases. The germline CDR1 and CDR2 sequences are MDHEN and SYDVKM. CDR3 length equals 16 residues. In DNA, the CDR3 is TGTGCCAGCAGTTTTTTTCAAAGGGGGCAGAGCGGGGAGCTGTTTTTT. It translates to CASSFFQRGQSGELFF.

This clonotype was picked up a small number of times. This rearrangement joins TRBV19 to TRBJ1-5, with 9 bases identical to TRBD1. Germline-derived CDR1 and CDR2 are LNHDA and SQIVND (reference sequence). The ends lost 9 bases at V and 6 bases at J; junction bases unmatched: 12. This CDR3 has 15 residues. The CDR3 here is CASHPSGTGSQPQHF. CDR3 nucleotide sequence: TGTGCCAGCCACCCTTCCGGGACAGGGAGTCAGCCCCAGCATTTT.

This clonotype has ten or more counts. The gene calls are TRBV19 and TRBJ1-6, with D possibly TRBD1 on 5 matching bases. Trimming pared 1 base from V and 7 bases from J, leaving 14 bases between. The CDR3 spans 16 residues. CDR1 and CDR2 from the germline V gene are LNHDA and SQIVND (reference sequence). The CDR3 region has the DNA TGTGCCAGTAGTATAGTATTCGGGACGGCAAATTCACCCCTCCACTTT. Its protein is CASSIVFGTANSPLHF. Filled out from reference TRBV19 and TRBJ1-6, the complete variable domain reads DGGITQSPKYLFRKEGQNVTLSCEQNLNHDAMYWYRQDPGQGLRLIYYSQIVNDFQKGDIAEGYSVSREKKESFPLTVTSAQKNPTAFYLCASSIVFGTANSPLHFGNGTRLTVT.

The rearrangement joins TRBV13 to TRBJ1-6; the D gene is possibly TRBD1 (5 bases). The CDR3 has 17 residues. The germline CDR1 and CDR2 sequences are PRHDT and FYEKMQ (reference sequence). V was shortened by 2 bases and J by 5 bases, with 16 bases between the two germline ends. The CDR3 DNA follows: TGTGCCAGCAGCTTAAACAGGAGGGGATGGGATAATTCACCCCTCCACTTT. Encoded protein: CASSLNRRGWDNSPLHF.